This T cell receptor beta chain was retrieved from a study of T cell responses to AZD1222 COVID-19 vaccine. Study observations and caveats: Sampling that yielded the repertoires occurred only after the peak T cell response. Dominant CD4 TCR responses targeted spike regions 160-218 and 743-854.

Sequenced by immunoSEQ multiplex PCR; TCRdb stores in-frame clones only, minus some. This repertoire shows 150,000 to 200,000 clones, approximately 90% found once; its top ten account for 1% to 1.5%. Notes on this clone: What it binds is unknown.

The CDR3 runs 15 residues. Germline CDR1 reads MNHEY; CDR2 reads SMNVEV (reference sequence). Trimming cost V 2 bases and J 2 bases, with 12 bases left between them. This chain links TRBV27 with TRBJ1-1, with a possible D match to TRBD1 (5 bases). The TCR originated in an adult who received the AZD1222 COVID-19 vaccine. The material was peripheral blood, obtained 28 days after the second AZD1222 dose. The CDR3 DNA reads as TGTGCCAGCAGTTTACGACTGGGGGTTAACACTGAAGCTTTCTTT. This gives the protein CASSLRLGVNTEAFF.